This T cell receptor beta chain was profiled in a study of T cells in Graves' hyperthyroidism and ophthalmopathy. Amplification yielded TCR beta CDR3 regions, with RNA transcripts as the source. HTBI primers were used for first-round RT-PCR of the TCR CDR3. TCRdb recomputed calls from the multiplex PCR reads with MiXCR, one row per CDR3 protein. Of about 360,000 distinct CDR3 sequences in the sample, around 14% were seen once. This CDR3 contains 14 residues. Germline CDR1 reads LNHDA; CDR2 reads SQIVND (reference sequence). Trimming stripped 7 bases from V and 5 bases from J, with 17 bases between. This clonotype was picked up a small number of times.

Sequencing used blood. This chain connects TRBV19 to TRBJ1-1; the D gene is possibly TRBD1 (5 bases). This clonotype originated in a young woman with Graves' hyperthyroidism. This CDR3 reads CASTDEPEGTEAFF. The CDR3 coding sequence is TGTGCCAGTACCGATGAGCCAGAGGGGACTGAAGCTTTCTTT.